This is a list of T cell receptor beta chains from one sample in a study of T-cell memory formation after mild COVID-19. TCRdb passed the 5' RACE reads through MiXCR, listing each CDR3 protein once. The profile covers about 210,000 distinct CDR3 sequences, with roughly a tenth appearing a single time and 3% to 3.5% taken by the ten largest. Sequencing input: PBMCs or a T cell subset sorted from them (not recorded which). The receptors were gathered from a man aged 18-30 years who had mild COVID-19 (a few samples of this study predate the infection). Cell type and time point are not known. Each CDR3 is given with its conserved first and last residue. Fields, in order: D gene, J gene, V gene, clone size, CDR3 protein, CDR3 DNA. A D gene is named only where the DNA matches it firmly. The size entry is marked missing in some rows and otherwise reads once, few, many or a size class.

-,TRBJ1-1,TRBV9,-,CASSEMTGGTEAFF,TGTGCCAGCAGCGAGATGACAGGTGGGACTGAAGCTTTCTTT
-,TRBJ2-3,TRBV5-1,few,CASSLGGESTDTQYF,TGCGCCAGCAGCTTGGGGGGAGAGAGCACAGATACGCAGTATTTT
-,TRBJ2-7,TRBV25-1,-,CASSEYYGPEQYF,TGTGCCAGCAGTGAATATTACGGTCCCGAGCAGTACTTC
-,TRBJ1-2,TRBV28,few,CASVNSGYGYTF,TGTGCCAGTGTTAATTCGGGGTATGGCTACACCTTC
TRBD1,TRBJ1-5,TRBV10-3,-,CAISEGEGARMHF,TGTGCCATCAGTGAGGGTGAGGGGGCTCGCATGCATTTT
-,TRBJ1-2,TRBV4-1,-,CASSQPVRDSVNYGYTF,TGCGCCAGCAGCCAACCGGTACGCGACAGCGTAAACTATGGCTACACCTTC
-,TRBJ2-7,TRBV2,-,CASGGRAYEQYF,TGTGCCAGCGGGGGTAGGGCCTACGAGCAGTACTTC
TRBD1,TRBJ1-1,TRBV5-1,-,CASRNRGPERSTEAFF,TGCGCCAGCAGAAACAGGGGACCCGAAAGAAGCACTGAAGCTTTCTTT
TRBD2,TRBJ2-3,TRBV20-1,few,CSEAGGLMDTQYF,TGCAGTGAAGCGGGGGGCCTTATGGATACGCAGTATTTT
-,TRBJ1-2,TRBV11-2,-,CASSLGRGLGGYTF,TGTGCCAGCAGCTTAGGCCGAGGACTGGGAGGCTACACCTTC
-,TRBJ2-5,TRBV10-3,-,CAISESARLVTQYF,TGTGCCATCAGTGAGTCGGCCCGGTTGGTGACCCAGTACTTC
-,TRBJ1-1,TRBV6-2/TRBV6-3,few,CASRRGDAEAFF,TGTGCCAGCAGGCGGGGGGACGCTGAAGCTTTCTTT
-,TRBJ2-5,TRBV4-3,-,CASSQDRGEAETQYF,TGCGCCAGCAGCCAAGACAGGGGGGAGGCAGAGACCCAGTACTTC
TRBD2,TRBJ2-1,TRBV3-1,-,CASSQSSGVGEQFF,TGTGCCAGCAGCCAATCTAGCGGGGTGGGTGAGCAGTTCTTC
-,TRBJ2-5,TRBV27,-,CACRLPETQYF,TGTGCCTGCCGGCTCCCGGAGACCCAGTACTTC
TRBD2,TRBJ2-3,TRBV5-1,-,CASSLNERGASTDTQYF,TGCGCCAGCAGCTTGAACGAGCGGGGGGCCAGCACAGATACGCAGTATTTT
-,TRBJ1-6,TRBV5-6,few,CASSLVRGHYNSPLHF,TGTGCCAGCAGCTTGGTCCGGGGTCACTATAATTCACCCCTCCACTTT
-,TRBJ1-3,TRBV3-1,many,CASSQGAGNTIYF,TGTGCCAGCAGCCAAGGAGCGGGAAACACCATATATTTT
-,TRBJ2-7,TRBV11-2,once,CASSYPSGSRGEQYF,TGTGCCAGCAGCTACCCTAGTGGCAGTCGTGGCGAGCAGTACTTC
-,TRBJ2-7,TRBV12-3/TRBV12-4,-,CASKNTGSYEQYF,TGTGCCAGCAAAAACACGGGTAGCTACGAGCAGTACTTC